Below, 23 T cell receptor beta chains from the same sample are listed, as sequenced in a study of tumor-infiltrating lymphocytes in primary liver carcinoma. Reverse transcription of about 500 ng total RNA with a constant-region primer produced TCR beta cDNA. Three nested multiplex PCR rounds of slightly modified ARM-PCR generated TCR beta libraries. Two initial PCR rounds of around 10 cycles each paired TRBV1-TRBV30 forward primers with a C-beta reverse primer. TCRdb redid the calling of the multiplex PCR reads with MiXCR, one entry per CDR3 protein. The sample records 300,000 to 400,000 distinct CDR3 sequences, roughly 61% being singletons. For blood RNA, unsorted whole blood served as the source, and germline DNA was extracted too. Material for sequencing was peripheral blood. All receptors come from a man aged 35 to 55 with primary liver carcinoma and hepatitis B virus infection.

Of note for this clonotype: A junction end diverges from the germline sequence, so it may reflect a read error. The chain couples TRBV5-4 to TRBJ2-5; the D gene could be TRBD1 or TRBD2 (5 bases each). This CDR3 comprises 13 residues. Per germline, CDR1 SGHNT and CDR2 YYREEE (reference sequence). Here the CDR3 reads CASRSGTKETHYF. DNA of the CDR3: TGTGCCAGCAGGTCCGGGACCAAAGAGACCCATTACTTC.

This chain links TRBV27 with TRBJ1-1, with 12 bases that match TRBD1. Germline values: CDR1 MNHEY, CDR2 SMNVEV (reference sequence). J was trimmed by 5 bases and V by 1 base; bases with no gene match: 11. The CDR3 runs 18 residues. CDR3 amino acids: CASSLWGQGARRGTEAFF. CDR3 bases: TGTGCCAGCAGTTTATGGGGACAGGGGGCGCGTCGGGGGACTGAAGCTTTCTTT.

In the case of this clonotype: An end of the junction differs from the germline gene, which may be a read error. This sequence joins TRBV7-9 and TRBJ2-1; the D is unclear. The CDR3 sequence is 13 residues long. Per the germline V gene, CDR1 is SEHNR and CDR2 is FQNEAQ (reference sequence). CDR3 amino acids: CASSSGPFNEQLF. For the CDR3, the DNA is TGTGCCAGCAGCTCCGGACCATTCAATGAGCAGCTCTTC.

As for this clonotype: This CDR3 fails to terminate in the conserved phenylalanine or tryptophan, so it likely reflects a read error. This rearrangement joins TRBV5-1 to TRBJ1-5; TRBD1 might be the D (6 bases). The CDR3 is 14 residues long. V was trimmed by 4 bases and J by 4 bases, leaving 12 bases between them. Per germline, CDR1 SGHRS and CDR2 YFSETQ. In DNA form, the CDR3 reads TGCGCCAGCAGCCTAGAGGGACAAAATCAGCCCCAGCATCTT. It yields the protein CASSLEGQNQPQHL.

Points on this clonotype: A clone one base away is much larger, so this may be a read error. V usage is TRBV6-5 and J usage is TRBJ2-1; TRBD2 matches 7 bases. After removal of 6 bases from V and 7 bases from J, the junction contained 12 bases not matched to a gene. The CDR3 has 15 amino acids. Germline V gene sequence: CDR1 MNHEY, CDR2 SVGAGI. The CDR3 DNA reads as TGTGCCAGCAGGCGGCTAGCGGAAGAGGGAAATGAGCAGTTCTTC. Translation gives CASRRLAEEGNEQFF.

Regarding this clonotype: An end of the junction differs from the germline gene, which may be a read error. The chain joins TRBV24-1 to TRBJ1-2, with 9 bases fitting TRBD1. The germline CDR1 and CDR2 sequences are KGHDR and SFDVKD. This CDR3 is built from 15 residues. The DNA of the CDR3 is TGTGCCACCAGTGAACCCAGGACAGGGGAAAATGGCTACGCCTTC. Translating gives CATSEPRTGENGYAF.

A word on this clonotype: A much larger clone is a single base away; this may be a read error. The V call is TRBV12-3 or TRBV12-4, the J call TRBJ2-1, with D unclear. The CDR3 is 11 amino acids. The CDR3 sequence: CANSLIHEQFF. The CDR3 coding sequence is TGTGCCAACAGTTTAATCCATGAGCAGTTCTTC.

This chain uses TRBV7-9 with TRBJ2-5; 9 positions agree with TRBD2. Trimming removed 3 bases from V and 5 bases from J; junction bases left unmatched: 7. CDR1 SEHNR and CDR2 FQNEAQ come from the germline V gene (reference sequence). This CDR3 spans 15 amino acids. CDR3 nucleotide sequence: TGTGCCAGCAGCTTTGCGGGAGGGCCGGGGGAGACCCAGTACTTC. This sequence encodes CASSFAGGPGETQYF.

Ten or more counts support this clonotype. The CDR3 sequence is CASSRQGVMPETQYF. The DNA of the CDR3 is TGTGCCAGCAGTCGACAGGGGGTAATGCCGGAGACCCAGTACTTC. The V gene is TRBV12-3 or TRBV12-4, the J gene TRBJ2-5, with TRBD1 matching 9 bases. Unmatched junction bases numbered 9, after V lost 5 bases and J lost 5 bases. The CDR3 runs 15 residues.

The sample holds one count of this clonotype. This chain links TRBV2 with TRBJ2-1; D not resolved. V was shortened by 11 bases and J by 7 bases, with 12 bases between the two germline ends. Germline V CDR1 and CDR2: SNHLY, FYNNEI. The CDR3 loop spans 11 amino acids. CDR3 DNA: TGTGCCCTCCCTACCAGGAATGAGCAGTTCTTC. Translated, it gives CALPTRNEQFF.

Note on this clonotype: This may be a read error, as it is one base from a much larger clone. This chain links TRBV6-5 with TRBJ2-2; D remains ambiguous. The V end was cut by 10 bases, the J end by 2 bases, with 5 bases between. Germline V gives CDR1 MNHEY, CDR2 SVGAGI. The CDR3 has 11 residues. The DNA for the CDR3 is TGTGCCAACAGAAACACCGGGGAGCTGTTTTTT. This gives the protein CANRNTGELFF.

The chain has TRBV5-1 and TRBJ2-5, with 7 bases aligning to TRBD2. This CDR3 is built from 16 residues. The V gene end was trimmed by 1 base and the J gene end by 7 bases; junction bases not matched to a gene: 13. Germline loops: CDR1 SGHRS, CDR2 YFSETQ. CDR3 amino acids: CASSLQLASDSGTQYF. CDR3 DNA: TGCGCCAGCAGCTTGCAACTAGCGAGTGATTCCGGGACCCAGTACTTC.

In regard to this clonotype: A read error may account for a junction end that differs from germline. The V and J genes are TRBV11-2 and TRBJ2-4, with D perhaps matching TRBD2 (5 bases). The CDR3 sequence is 14 residues long. The germline V gene has CDR1 SGHAT and CDR2 FQNNGV. CDR3: CASSPGLAQNIQYF. In nucleotides, the CDR3 is TGTGCCAGCAGCCCGGGGTTAGCCCAAAACATTCAGTACTTC.

This clonotype was observed once. This may arise from a read error, as a much more abundant clone is one base away. The chain is built from TRBV6-5 and TRBJ2-6; D perhaps matches TRBD2 (6 bases). Per the germline V gene, CDR1 is MNHEY and CDR2 is SVGAGI. The CDR3 is 16 residues long. The CDR3 DNA sequence: TGTGTCAGCAGTTACTCGATGGGGGGTGGGGCCAACGTCCTGACTTTC. This encodes CVSSYSMGGGANVLTF.

To note about this clonotype: The germline gene is not matched at one end of the junction; a read error may be the cause. In DNA form, the CDR3 reads TGTGCCAGCAGTCACCGGACAGAATGCTCCTACAAGCAGTACTTC. Its translation: CASSHRTECSYKQYF. The chain employs TRBV6-1 and TRBJ2-7; weak D call: TRBD1 (6 bases). The CDR3 spans 15 residues. Per the germline V gene, CDR1 is MNHNS and CDR2 is SASEGT.

This clonotype has just a few counts. The CDR3 loop is CASSQHYGTGGGGREQFF. The CDR3 DNA is TGCGCCAGCAGCCAACACTACGGGACAGGGGGTGGGGGTCGCGAGCAGTTCTTC. This sequence joins TRBV4-1 and TRBJ2-1; 11 bases are shared with TRBD1. The CDR3 runs 18 residues. Germline assignment: CDR1 MGHRA and CDR2 YSYEKL. After removal of 2 bases from V and 10 bases from J, the junction contained 16 bases not matched to a gene.

This clonotype has only a few counts. V gene TRBV5-6 combines with J gene TRBJ2-7; 9 bases map to TRBD1. CDR3 length: 14 amino acids. Per the germline V gene, CDR1 is SGHDT and CDR2 is YYEEEE. With 2 bases clipped from V and 3 bases from J, the junction kept 3 bases outside the gene matches. CDR3 amino acids: CASSFKGQGYEQYF. DNA of the CDR3: TGTGCCAGCAGCTTTAAGGGACAGGGCTACGAGCAGTACTTC. The whole variable domain, filled in from reference TRBV5-6 and TRBJ2-7, reads DAGVTQSPTHLIKTRGQQVTLRCSPKSGHDTVSWYQQALGQGPQFIFQYYEEEERQRGNFPDRFSGHQFPNYSSELNVNALLLGDSALYLCASSFKGQGYEQYFGPGTRLTVT.

Concerning this clonotype itself: The CDR3 end shows no conserved phenylalanine or tryptophan, and so a read error is likely. The V gene is TRBV11-2, the J gene TRBJ2-5; TRBD1 is a possible D gene (5 bases). The CDR3 loop spans 15 amino acids. Between the trimmed V and J ends, which lost 2 bases and 3 bases, there was a span of 13 bases. Germline V gene sequence: CDR1 SGHAT, CDR2 FQNNGV. CDR3 sequence (DNA): TGTGCCAGCAGCTTAATCTGGATAGGGGAAGAGACCCAGTACTTA. Translation: CASSLIWIGEETQYL.

As regards this clonotype: Mismatch with germline at one junction end may stem from a read error. The chain combines TRBV11-1 with TRBJ1-1; a possible D gene is TRBD1 (5 bases). Germline V CDR1 and CDR2: SGHAT, FQDESV (reference sequence). This CDR3 spans 14 amino acids. This chain's CDR3 is CASSFGGANTEALF. CDR3 DNA sequence: TGTGCCAGCAGCTTCGGGGGAGCGAACACTGAAGCTTTGTTT. Full variable domain (outside the CDR3, taken from reference TRBV11-1 and TRBJ1-1): EAEVAQSPRYKITEKSQAVAFWCDPISGHATLYWYRQILGQGPELLVQFQDESVVDDSQLPKDRFSAERLKGVDSTLKIQPAELGDSAMYLCASSFGGANTEALFGQGTRLTVV.

This clonotype was seen just once. A much bigger clone sits one base away, suggesting this may be a read error. The chain couples TRBV12-3 or TRBV12-4 to TRBJ1-6; D perhaps matches TRBD1 (6 bases). The CDR3 consists of 15 residues. CDR3 sequence reads: CVSSPGGTNNSPLHF. CDR3 DNA sequence: TGTGTCAGCAGCCCCGGGGGGACAAATAATTCACCCCTCCACTTT.

This clonotype turned up a few times. The final CDR3 position lacks the conserved phenylalanine or tryptophan, pointing to a likely read error. The genes are TRBV12-3 or TRBV12-4 and TRBJ2-1; TRBD2 aligns across 10 bases. This CDR3 spans 15 amino acids. CDR3 sequence: CASSSSGSSYNEQFS. CDR3 coding DNA: TGTGCCAGCAGTTCTAGCGGGAGCTCCTATAATGAGCAGTTCTCC.

This clonotype was detected ten times or more. The rearrangement uses TRBV6-1 and TRBJ1-5; no clear D. Germline CDR1 and CDR2: MNHNS and SASEGT. V shed 1 base and J shed 8 bases, with 12 bases lying between them. CDR3 length: 14 residues. The CDR3 sequence: CASSEGTNSEPQHF. CDR3 nucleotides: TGTGCCAGCAGTGAAGGCACAAACAGTGAGCCCCAGCATTTT.

This clonotype was seen at least ten times. The chain employs TRBV5-5 and TRBJ2-7; 7 nucleotides line up with TRBD1. This CDR3 comprises 15 residues. The V gene's germline CDR1 is SGHKS and CDR2 YYEKEE (reference sequence). The J segment lost 5 bases and the V segment lost 0 bases, leaving 8 bases of the junction unmatched. This CDR3 is CASSLEGGTLNEQYF. The CDR3 DNA reads as TGTGCCAGCAGCTTGGAAGGGGGCACGCTAAACGAGCAGTACTTC.